These 26 T cell receptor beta chains originate from one sample sequenced in a study of cytomegalovirus exposure and HLA in healthy donors (dated by TCRdb to between 2016 and 2019). Library prep was done by the immunoSEQ multiplex PCR assay. For the multiplex PCR, a mixture combining 60 forward primers for TCR Vbeta segments and 13 reverse primers for TCR Jbeta segments was used. Entries here come from immuneACCESS through TCRdb and include only in-frame sequences with V and J called. Some clones fail to appear in such tables; in the studies checked, an unresolved V gene covers under half of the shortfall, and the cause of the remainder is unknown. Here the sample has more than 100,000 clones; 66% occur a single time. The ten largest account for less than 3.5% of the sample. The sample comprised PBMCs. These receptors originate from a woman aged 50 to 60 in good health and CMV-seronegative.

The chain recombines TRBV5-6 with TRBJ2-7, with D perhaps TRBD2 (5 bases). CDR1 is SGHDT, CDR2 YYEEEE, per germline. The CDR3 length is 16 residues. V lost 4 bases to trimming and J lost 0 bases, with 17 bases between them. The CDR3 reads CASSTSPGRSSYEQYF. The CDR3 nucleotides read TGTGCCAGCAGCACAAGCCCGGGAAGGAGCTCCTACGAGCAGTACTTC.

The chain combines TRBV28 with TRBJ1-2; 7 nucleotides line up with TRBD1. With 4 bases clipped from V and 3 bases from J, the junction kept 2 bases outside the gene matches. The CDR3 extends over 13 amino acids. From germline, CDR1 is MDHEN and CDR2 SYDVKM. CDR3 in amino acids: CASSSGQDYGYTF. CDR3 nucleotide sequence: TGTGCCAGCAGTTCAGGACAGGACTATGGCTACACCTTC.

The CDR3 sequence: CAISESTRRRPYEQYF. CDR3 in DNA: TGTGCCATCAGTGAGTCGACTCGACGGCGACCCTACGAGCAGTACTTC. This chain links TRBV10-3 with TRBJ2-7; D ambiguous. The CDR3 consists of 16 residues. Germline assignment: CDR1 ENHRY and CDR2 SYGVKD. Trimming removed 0 bases at V and 2 bases at J, with 14 bases between.

V usage is TRBV7-9 and J usage is TRBJ2-5; D not certain. Germline V gives CDR1 SEHNR, CDR2 FQNEAQ (reference sequence). The CDR3 is 15 residues long. The ends were cut back, 3 bases at V and 5 bases at J, with 16 bases in the middle. CDR3 DNA sequence: TGTGCCAGCAGCTTTGATCTAGGAGCCGGTGAGACCCAGTACTTC. This codes for CASSFDLGAGETQYF.

The chain couples TRBV27 to TRBJ2-7; no clear D gene. Between the trimmed V and J ends, which lost 7 bases and 2 bases, there was a span of 15 bases. The CDR3 runs to 14 residues. Per germline, CDR1 MNHEY and CDR2 SMNVEV (reference sequence). CDR3 DNA sequence: TGTGCCAGCACTCCAATCGGTCCCCCCTACGAGCAGTACTTC. This encodes CASTPIGPPYEQYF.

The J gene is TRBJ1-1, the V gene TRBV28; no clear D. The CDR3 spans 15 residues. Germline V lookup: CDR1 MDHEN, CDR2 SYDVKM. V was trimmed by 1 base and J by 3 bases, leaving 12 bases between them. CDR3 region: CASSLYGEVDTEAFF. The CDR3 DNA is TGTGCCAGCAGTTTATATGGGGAGGTAGACACTGAAGCTTTCTTT.

V gene TRBV12-5 combines with J gene TRBJ2-3; 8 bases are shared with TRBD2. V trimming: 1 base; J trimming: 0 bases; junction bases outside the gene matches: 9. Germline values: CDR1 LGHNT, CDR2 FRNRAP. The CDR3 length is 18 residues. The CDR3 reads CASGLGRGGGGSTDTQYF. CDR3 sequence (DNA): TGTGCTAGTGGTTTGGGCCGGGGGGGCGGGGGCAGCACAGATACGCAGTATTTT.

CDR3 sequence: CASSLGGANTEAFF. DNA for the CDR3: TGTGCCAGCAGCTTGGGGGGCGCCAACACTGAAGCTTTCTTT. The gene calls are TRBV5-5 and TRBJ1-1; maybe TRBD1 (5 bases). The CDR3 has 14 amino acids. In germline, CDR1 is SGHKS, CDR2 YYEKEE (reference sequence). Trimming took off 0 bases at V and 2 bases at J, with 8 bases between the two ends.

The V gene is TRBV18, the J gene TRBJ1-1; D call uncertain. Germline V gene data show CDR1 as KGHSH and CDR2 as LQKENI. V lost 0 bases and J lost 2, with 10 bases in between. The CDR3 extends over 15 amino acids. The CDR3 loop reads CASSPPRYPNTEAFF. The CDR3 region has the DNA TGTGCCAGCTCACCACCGAGGTATCCAAACACTGAAGCTTTCTTT.

The chain has TRBV18 and TRBJ2-1; possible D gene TRBD2, 6 bases. Trimming stripped 5 bases from V and 12 bases from J, with 20 bases between. Germline CDR1 reads KGHSH; CDR2 reads LQKENI. This CDR3 is built from 14 residues. The chain's CDR3 is CASSKAGPEFPQFF. CDR3 coding DNA: TGTGCCAGCTCAAAGGCGGGGCCCGAGTTTCCGCAGTTCTTC.

The chain employs TRBV4-3 and TRBJ2-1, with D maybe TRBD2 (6 bases). The CDR3 contains 14 residues. Germline V gene data show CDR1 as LGHNA and CDR2 as YSLEER. V gave up 2 bases and J gave up 8 bases, with 13 bases separating them. The CDR3, as DNA: TGCGCCAGCAGCCAACACGCACTAGCATATGAGCAGTTCTTC. It yields the protein CASSQHALAYEQFF.

The chain employs TRBV19 and TRBJ1-5; the match to TRBD1 covers 7 bases. The junction had 5 bases not matched to a gene; V was cut back by 4 bases and J by 2 bases. The CDR3 length is 15 residues. Germline assignment: CDR1 LNHDA and CDR2 SQIVND (reference sequence). CDR3 amino acids: CASSTEGAGNQPQHF. In DNA, the CDR3 is TGTGCCAGTAGTACTGAGGGGGCCGGCAATCAGCCCCAGCATTTT.

The chain combines TRBV28 with TRBJ1-5, with D perhaps TRBD1 (6 bases). From germline, CDR1 is MDHEN and CDR2 SYDVKM. The CDR3 covers 13 residues. V gave up 6 bases and J gave up 4 bases, with 10 bases separating them. The CDR3 is CASRLTGNQPQHF. CDR3 coding DNA: TGTGCCAGCAGACTTACAGGGAATCAGCCCCAGCATTTT.

The gene calls are TRBV7-9 and TRBJ1-1; maybe TRBD1 (6 bases). Germline CDR1 reads SEHNR; CDR2 reads FQNEAQ (reference sequence). V was shortened by 5 bases and J by 0 bases, with 13 bases between the two germline ends. The CDR3 is 15 residues long. The DNA for the CDR3 is TGTGCCAGCAGCCCCAGGGGCAGGATGAACACTGAAGCTTTCTTT. It specifies CASSPRGRMNTEAFF.

V is TRBV27 and J is TRBJ1-2; 8 bases fit TRBD1. CDR3 size: 14 residues. Germline CDR1 MNHEY, CDR2 SMNVEV (reference sequence). With 5 bases clipped from V and 3 bases from J, the junction kept 5 bases outside the gene matches. The DNA for the CDR3 is TGTGCCAGCAGTAAAAGGACAGGGCACTATGGCTACACCTTC. It encodes CASSKRTGHYGYTF.

This clone has more than one count but fewer than ten. The chain carries TRBV6-1 and TRBJ1-4, with D unresolved. This CDR3 is 15 amino acids long. V was cut by 6 bases and J by 5 bases, with 16 bases left in between. From germline, CDR1 is MNHNS and CDR2 SASEGT. The CDR3 region has the DNA TGTGCCAGCAGCCGAGCGGCAGGTTTAAATGAAAAACTGTTTTTT. Translating it yields CASSRAAGLNEKLFF.

J is TRBJ1-3 and V is TRBV6-6, with D unresolved. The germline V and J ends were trimmed by 6 bases and 0 bases, with 12 bases remaining between them. CDR1 and CDR2 (germline): MNHNY, SVGAGI (reference sequence). The length of the CDR3 is 15 residues. Here the CDR3 DNA reads TGTGCCAGCAGCCAAAACAGATACTCTGGAAACACCATATATTTT. It encodes CASSQNRYSGNTIYF.

This clone has only a few counts. V and J are TRBV10-1 and TRBJ2-6, with TRBD1 identical over 9 bases. Germline V gene lookup returns CDR1 WNHNN and CDR2 SYGVQD (reference sequence). With V trimmed by 0 bases and J by 4 bases, 10 bases remained unmatched. This CDR3 has 19 amino acids. In DNA form, the CDR3 reads TGCGCCAGCAGTGAGTCCATGGGACAGGGATTATTAGGGGCCAACGTCCTGACTTTC. Translating gives CASSESMGQGLLGANVLTF.

This chain's CDR3 is CASSLIRTSPQQFF. DNA of the CDR3: TGTGCCAGCAGCTTAATTAGGACTAGCCCCCAGCAGTTCTTC. The chain has TRBV7-8 and TRBJ2-1; 8 bases agree with TRBD2. Germline values: CDR1 SGHVS, CDR2 FQNEAQ. Trimming took 2 bases from V and 11 from J; bases not matched to a gene: 8. The CDR3 consists of 14 residues. The full variable domain, completed using reference TRBV7-8 and TRBJ2-1, is GAGVSQSPRYKVAKRGQDVALRCDPISGHVSLFWYQQALGQGPEFLTYFQNEAQLDKSGLPSDRFFAERPEGSVSTLKIQRTQQEDSAVYLCASSLIRTSPQQFFGPGTRLTVL.

This clone was counted a few times. The chain has TRBV5-1 and TRBJ2-5, with a tentative D call TRBD1 (5 bases). Germline loops: CDR1 SGHRS, CDR2 YFSETQ. The CDR3 loop spans 16 amino acids. Trimming removed 0 bases from V and 2 bases from J, with 14 bases in between. CDR3 loop: CASSLAMGPRQETQYF. The CDR3 bases are TGCGCCAGCAGCTTGGCCATGGGGCCGAGACAAGAGACCCAGTACTTC.

V usage is TRBV27 and J usage is TRBJ1-5; D perhaps matches TRBD1 (5 bases). CDR3 length: 17 residues. Germline V gives CDR1 MNHEY, CDR2 SMNVEV (reference sequence). V was cut by 1 base and J by 0 bases, with 13 bases left in between. The CDR3 bases are TGTGCCAGCAGTTTATTCGGGGGACTAAATAGCAATCAGCCCCAGCATTTT. This codes for CASSLFGGLNSNQPQHF.

The CDR3 sequence: CASSYDRVANEKLFF. The CDR3 coding sequence is TGTGCCAGCAGTTACGACAGGGTAGCTAATGAAAAACTGTTTTTT. V and J are TRBV6-5 and TRBJ1-4; 7 bases map to TRBD1. Germline CDR1 is MNHEY and CDR2 is SVGAGI. Germline trimming cut 2 bases from V and 3 bases from J; bases unmatched to any gene: 3. The CDR3 extends over 15 amino acids.

The chain employs TRBV15 and TRBJ1-5; 10 positions agree with TRBD1. The germline V gene has CDR1 LNHNV and CDR2 YYDKDF (reference sequence). Germline trimming cut 4 bases from V and 5 bases from J; bases unmatched to any gene: 5. The CDR3 sequence is 15 residues long. CDR3 loop: CATSNGQGVDQPQHF. As DNA, the CDR3 is TGTGCCACCAGCAATGGACAGGGGGTGGATCAGCCCCAGCATTTT. Full variable domain (remainder filled in from reference TRBV15 and TRBJ1-5): DAMVIQNPRYQVTQFGKPVTLSCSQTLNHNVMYWYQQKSSQAPKLLFHYYDKDFNNEADTPDNFQSRRPNTSFCFLDIRSPGLGDTAMYLCATSNGQGVDQPQHFGDGTRLSIL.

V usage is TRBV30 and J usage is TRBJ1-5; no firm D call. Germline V gene data show CDR1 as GTSNPN and CDR2 as SVGIG (reference sequence). V gave up 2 bases and J gave up 7 bases, with 9 bases separating them. The CDR3 runs 12 residues. The CDR3 bases are TGTGCCTGGAGTAACGTGGAGCAGCCCCAGCATTTT. Residues: CAWSNVEQPQHF.

The rearrangement links TRBV14 to TRBJ2-4, with D possibly matching TRBD1 (6 bases). The CDR3 contains 15 residues. The V and J ends lost 2 bases and 1 base respectively, with 9 bases between them. From germline, CDR1 is SGHDN and CDR2 FVKESK. The CDR3 nucleotides are TGTGCCAGCAGCCAACAGGGGACGGCCAAAAACATTCAGTACTTC. Its protein is CASSQQGTAKNIQYF.

The chain links TRBV5-1 to TRBJ1-3; D not certain. V shed 5 bases and J shed 3 bases, with 9 bases lying between them. CDR1 is SGHRS and CDR2 is YFSETQ in the germline V gene. The CDR3 sequence is 13 residues long. The CDR3 protein is CASSSYNGNTIYF. For the CDR3, the DNA is TGCGCCAGCAGTAGCTATAATGGAAACACCATATATTTT.